This entry describes one T cell receptor beta chain. Its antigen is not identified. CD45RO negativity and positive selection for CCR7 defined naive CD8 cells, a population that excluded terminally differentiated effector memory CD45RA+ cells. Nashville, Tennessee was home to all donors, who were Caucasian adults. The data derive from a study of shared clonotypes between healthy human individuals. Overall study: The donors, two women and a few men, were aged 18 to 49. Study-wide results and caveats: Naive subsets usually exceeded memory subsets in estimated richness.

Germline V CDR1 and CDR2: LGHNA, YNFKEQ. The CDR3 runs to 16 residues. The V segment lost 4 bases and the J segment 2 bases; nucleotides outside the gene matches: 6. The material for each subset, its genomic DNA, was split evenly across several immunoSEQ plates. Sequenced by immunoSEQ multiplex PCR; TCRdb stores in-frame clones only, minus some. The sample holds around 1.9 million clones; 90% to 95% are singletons and the top ten take around 1.8%. The sample consisted of naive CD8+ T cells from PBMCs. The source of this sequence is a man between 18 and 29 years old in good health. Some clones in this sample may be carry-over from other donors' samples. The chain joins TRBV4-2 to TRBJ2-1; 9 bases map to TRBD2. CDR3 sequence: CASSPGLARPYNEQFF. CDR3 nucleotides: TGTGCCAGCAGCCCTGGACTAGCGAGACCCTACAATGAGCAGTTCTTC.